This T cell receptor beta chain was found in a study of T cells in tuberculosis. Across the study: In South Africa, adults with active tuberculosis were compared with IGRA-negative and latently infected IGRA-positive adolescents. General study points: Samples were chosen by availability of cryopreserved specimens.

Clones were read by immunoSEQ multiplex PCR, and TCRdb kept only the in-frame ones, dropping some. The sample lists about 40,000 clones, roughly 95% occurring once. For this clone: What it binds is not known.

Time point reported: new active TB diagnosis, blood taken before or within 7 days of starting treatment. The sequence came from an adult with tuberculosis. The specimen comprised PBMCs, sampled at tuberculosis diagnosis.

For the CDR3, the DNA is TGTGCCAGCAGTGAATCCCAGAACAATCAGCCCCAGCATTTT. This encodes CASSESQNNQPQHF. The chain carries TRBV25-1 and TRBJ1-5, with D unclear. The CDR3 runs to 14 residues. Germline CDR1 is MGHDK and CDR2 is SYGVNS. V shed 1 base and J shed 3 bases, with 7 bases lying between them.